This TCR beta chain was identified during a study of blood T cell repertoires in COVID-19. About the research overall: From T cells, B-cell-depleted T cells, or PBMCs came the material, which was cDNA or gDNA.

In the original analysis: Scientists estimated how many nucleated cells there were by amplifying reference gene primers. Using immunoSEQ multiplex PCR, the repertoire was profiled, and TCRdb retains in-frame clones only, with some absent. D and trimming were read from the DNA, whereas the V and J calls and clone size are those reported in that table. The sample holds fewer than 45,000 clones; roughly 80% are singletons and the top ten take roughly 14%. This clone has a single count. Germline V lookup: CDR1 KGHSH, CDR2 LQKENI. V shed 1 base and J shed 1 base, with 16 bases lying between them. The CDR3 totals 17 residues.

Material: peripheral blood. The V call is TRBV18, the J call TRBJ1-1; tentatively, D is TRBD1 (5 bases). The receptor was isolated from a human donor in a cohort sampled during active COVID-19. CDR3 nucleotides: TGTGCCAGCTCACCACGGGGGGTTTGGAGTTCGAACACTGAAGCTTTCTTT. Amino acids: CASSPRGVWSSNTEAFF.